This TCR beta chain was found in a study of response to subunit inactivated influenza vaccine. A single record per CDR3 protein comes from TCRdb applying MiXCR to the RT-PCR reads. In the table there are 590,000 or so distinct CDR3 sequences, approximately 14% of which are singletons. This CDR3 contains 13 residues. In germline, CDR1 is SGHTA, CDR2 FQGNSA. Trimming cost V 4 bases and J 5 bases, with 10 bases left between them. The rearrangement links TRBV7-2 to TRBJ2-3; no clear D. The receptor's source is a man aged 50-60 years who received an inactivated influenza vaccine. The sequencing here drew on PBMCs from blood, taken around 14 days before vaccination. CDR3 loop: CASSSYMEDTQYF. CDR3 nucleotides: TGTGCCAGCAGCTCCTACATGGAAGATACGCAGTATTTT.